This T cell receptor beta chain came from a study of shared clonotypes between healthy human individuals. On this clone itself: A junction end diverges from the germline sequence, so it may reflect a read error.

Assay used: immunoSEQ multiplex PCR; TCRdb lists only in-frame clones, some missing. Of roughly 2,300,000 clones in the sample, under 95% were seen once. CDR1 and CDR2 from the germline V gene are MRHNA and SNTAGT. The CDR3 sequence is 9 residues long. This TCR came from a man aged 18 to 29 in good health. Some clones in this sample may be carry-over from other donors' samples. The rearrangement links TRBV6-4 to TRBJ2-1, with D possibly being TRBD1 or TRBD2 (5 bases each). The sample was naive CD4+ T cells from PBMCs. Subset defined: CD45RA+ positively selected. The CDR3 sequence: CASMQGPVF. CDR3 DNA: TGTGCCAGCATGCAGGGACCGGTCTTC.